A selection of T cell receptor beta chains follows, all from one sample in a study of OX40 agonist ivuxolimab in advanced cancers. Only in-frame clones appear in the TCRdb table, and some are missing; sequencing was by immunoSEQ multiplex PCR. The sample consists of 25,000 to 35,000 clones, approximately 91% of them appearing once. Material: CD4+ or CD8+ T cells sorted from blood, obtained in a trial of the OX40 agonist ivuxolimab. These receptor sequences come from an adult with an advanced solid tumor such as melanoma, head and neck, liver or kidney cancer. CDR3s include the opening cysteine and the closing phenylalanine or tryptophan. The D gene is left open where the match is weak. A clone size is listed for some rows: how often the clone was seen (once, few, many), or a class if it is expanded.

clone_size,d_call,v_call,j_call,cdr3_nt,cdr3_aa
-,TRBD1,TRBV19,TRBJ2-1,TGTGCCAGTAGTGCCGGGACAGTTTTCGTTGGGCAGTTCTTC,CASSAGTVFVGQFF
-,TRBD1,TRBV30,TRBJ2-2,TGTGCCTCCCGGGACAGTTCGAACACCGGGGAGCTGTTTTTT,CASRDSSNTGELFF
-,-,TRBV2,TRBJ2-1,TGTGCCAGCAGTGAAGCGCCCTGGACCCCCAGTAATGAGCAGTTCTTC,CASSEAPWTPSNEQFF
once,-,TRBV10-3,TRBJ2-7,TGTGCCATCAGTGGCCGGACTGGAGACGAGCAGTACTTC,CAISGRTGDEQYF
-,TRBD1,TRBV19,TRBJ1-1,TGTGCCAGTAGTACCGGGACAGCCGGAACTGAAGCTTTCTTT,CASSTGTAGTEAFF
-,TRBD1,TRBV5-1,TRBJ2-7,TGCGCCAGCAGCTCAGGGGGATTCGAGCAGTACTTC,CASSSGGFEQYF
few,-,TRBV6-1,TRBJ1-1,TGTGCCAGCAGTTGGAACACTGAAGCTTTCTTT,CASSWNTEAFF
-,TRBD1,TRBV7-1,TRBJ1-1,TGTGCCAGCAGCCTATCCGCAGGGGGCTTGAGGGAATTCACTGAAGCTTTCTTT,CASSLSAGGLREFTEAFF
-,-,TRBV11-2,TRBJ2-1,TGTGCCAGCAGCTCCTCCGGGACCGCCCGGGGTGACTCCTACAATGAGCAGTTCTTC,CASSSSGTARGDSYNEQFF
-,-,TRBV28,TRBJ2-7,TGTGCCAGCAGTGACGGCATCTACGAGCAGTACTTC,CASSDGIYEQYF
-,-,TRBV28,TRBJ2-2,TGTGCCAGCAGTTTCCCGGGGGAGAACACCGGGGAGCTGTTTTTT,CASSFPGENTGELFF
-,-,TRBV4-3,TRBJ2-7,TGCGCCAGCAGCCAAGGGCGGCAGGGACAACCCTACGAGCAGTACTTC,CASSQGRQGQPYEQYF
-,TRBD2,TRBV27,TRBJ2-7,TGTGCCAGCGCCCCGGGACTAGTCTACGAGCAGTACTTC,CASAPGLVYEQYF
-,-,TRBV7-9,TRBJ2-1,TGTGCCAGCAGCCGATTAGTTTCCTACAATGAGCAGTTCTTC,CASSRLVSYNEQFF
once,-,TRBV18,TRBJ2-3,TGTGCCAGCTCACCACCGGAAACAGATACGCAGTATTTT,CASSPPETDTQYF
-,-,TRBV23-1,TRBJ2-1,TGCGCCAGCAGCCTATCCGGGGGACAGTACAATGAGCAGTTCTTC,CASSLSGGQYNEQFF
-,-,TRBV4-1,TRBJ2-3,TGCGCCAGCAGCCAAGAGGACAGATTCACAGATACGCAGTATTTT,CASSQEDRFTDTQYF
-,TRBD1,TRBV30,TRBJ2-7,TGTGCCTGGAGTGTTTACGGTGCGGGGGACAGGGACTACGAGCAGTACTTC,CAWSVYGAGDRDYEQYF
-,TRBD1,TRBV7-2,TRBJ1-1,TGTGCCAGCAGCTTTAGGGACAGGGGGAACACTGAAGCTTTCTTT,CASSFRDRGNTEAFF
-,-,TRBV28,TRBJ1-5,TGTGCCAGCAGTTTGGGGCGGGGAGATCAGCCCCAGCATTTT,CASSLGRGDQPQHF
-,TRBD2,TRBV10-1,TRBJ2-3,TGCGCCAGCAGTGAAAGGCGGACTAGTTCACGGCAGTATTTT,CASSERRTSSRQYF
few,-,TRBV7-6,TRBJ2-3,TGTGCCAGCAGCCGGTTTGGCAGCACAGATACGCAGTATTTT,CASSRFGSTDTQYF
-,TRBD2,TRBV27,TRBJ2-1,TGTGCCAGCAGTTTTACTAGCGCAGGTGAGCAGTTCTTC,CASSFTSAGEQFF
-,-,TRBV28,TRBJ2-7,TGTGCCAGCAGTTCTCGCGTGGGGGCGAGATCCTACGAGCAGTACTTC,CASSSRVGARSYEQYF
-,-,TRBV6-5,TRBJ2-2,TGTGCCAGCAGTTATACCCCGAACACCGGGGAGCTGTTTTTT,CASSYTPNTGELFF
-,-,TRBV12-2,TRBJ2-2,TGTGCAAGTCGCTTAGAGGGCGGTCAGGACACCGGGGAGCTGTTTTTT,CASRLEGGQDTGELFF
-,-,TRBV7-2,TRBJ1-1,TGTGCCAGCAGCTTAGAAGGTGGCTATGAAGCTTTCTTT,CASSLEGGYEAFF
-,TRBD1,TRBV10-2,TRBJ2-7,TGCGCCAGCGGACAGGGGATATTCCACGAGCAGTACTTC,CASGQGIFHEQYF
-,TRBD2,TRBV2,TRBJ2-7,TGTGCCAGCTCCAATCCTAGCGGTTCTACCTACGAGCAGTACTTC,CASSNPSGSTYEQYF
-,-,TRBV29-1,TRBJ2-1,TGCAGCGTTGTGGGGTTTTCCGAGCAGTTCTTC,CSVVGFSEQFF
few,-,TRBV28,TRBJ2-7,TGTGCCAGCAGGTGGGACGGCTCCTACGAGCAGTACTTC,CASRWDGSYEQYF
-,-,TRBV11-2,TRBJ2-1,TGTGCCAGCAGCCCAACGGTGGGGGGAGCGTACAATGAGCAGTTCTTC,CASSPTVGGAYNEQFF
-,-,TRBV6-1,TRBJ1-1,TGTGCCAGCAGTGAACTTAAGGGGGGAGAAGCTTTCTTT,CASSELKGGEAFF
-,-,TRBV7-2,TRBJ1-2,TGTGCCAGCAGCCCCTTGGGACAACCCCTGGGAGGCTACACCTTC,CASSPLGQPLGGYTF
-,-,TRBV2,TRBJ1-5,TGTGCCAGCAGTGACACAGGGCTCGGTCAGCCCCAGCATTTT,CASSDTGLGQPQHF
-,TRBD2,TRBV6-1,TRBJ2-3,TGTGCCAGCAGTGGGAGCGGGGGGGGGTCAGATACGCAGTATTTT,CASSGSGGGSDTQYF
-,-,TRBV4-1,TRBJ1-1,TGCGCCAGCAGTCACCTCCGGTTTGCGTTGAACACTGAAGCTTTCTTT,CASSHLRFALNTEAFF
few,TRBD2,TRBV28,TRBJ2-3,TGTGCCAGCAGTTTACGACTAGCGGGCACAGATACGCAGTATTTT,CASSLRLAGTDTQYF
-,-,TRBV28,TRBJ2-1,TGTGCCAGCAGTTTAAGTCCCGGCTACAATGAGCAGTTCTTC,CASSLSPGYNEQFF
-,TRBD2,TRBV4-3,TRBJ2-1,TGCGCCAGCAGCCGGGAACCGGGACTAGGCGTTGAGCAGTTCTTC,CASSREPGLGVEQFF
-,TRBD2,TRBV2,TRBJ2-3,TGTGCCAGCAGTTCCTGGGCGGGGGGGCCTCAAGATACGCAGTATTTT,CASSSWAGGPQDTQYF
-,TRBD1,TRBV7-9,TRBJ1-6,TGTGCCAGCAGCCCTAGGGACAGGGGATATAATTCACCCCTCCACTTT,CASSPRDRGYNSPLHF